These 3 T cell receptor beta chains were sequenced from one sample in a study of OX40 agonist ivuxolimab in advanced cancers. Produced via immunoSEQ multiplex PCR; TCRdb's table is partial and in-frame only. This repertoire shows fewer than 45,000 clones, about 88% found once; its top ten account for less than 15%. The starting material was CD4+ or CD8+ T cells sorted from blood, obtained in a trial of the OX40 agonist ivuxolimab. The receptors originated from an adult with an advanced solid tumor such as melanoma, head and neck, liver or kidney cancer.

The chain carries TRBV5-1 and TRBJ1-1; D call uncertain. Per germline, CDR1 SGHRS and CDR2 YFSETQ. V lost 2 bases to trimming and J lost 6 bases, with 11 bases between them. This CDR3 comprises 13 residues. The CDR3 is CASSFLLGSEAFF. The CDR3 nucleotides read TGCGCCAGCAGCTTTCTTCTTGGTTCTGAAGCTTTCTTT.

The rearrangement links TRBV7-3 to TRBJ2-2, with TRBD2 as a possible D gene (6 bases). This CDR3 has 13 amino acids. Germline lookup yields CDR1 SGHTA and CDR2 FQGTGA. V was pared by 2 bases and J by 6 bases, with 7 bases between. In nucleotides, the CDR3 is TGTGCCAGCAGCTTATCGGGGGCCGGGGAGCTGTTTTTT. Translated, it gives CASSLSGAGELFF.

CDR3 loop: CATSREGRVNTEAFF. The CDR3 DNA follows: TGTGCCACCAGCAGAGAAGGAAGGGTGAACACTGAAGCTTTCTTT. V is TRBV15 and J is TRBJ1-1; unclear D gene. Trimming pared 0 bases from V and 0 bases from J, leaving 8 bases between. Germline lookup yields CDR1 LNHNV and CDR2 YYDKDF (reference sequence). CDR3 size: 15 residues.